The text below deals with one TCR beta chain. Trimming removed 5 bases from V and 10 bases from J; junction bases left unmatched: 10. CDR1 PRHDT and CDR2 FYEKMQ come from the germline V gene (reference sequence). The CDR3 runs 13 residues. This sample was taken from a study of cytomegalovirus exposure and HLA in healthy donors. Amplification used 60 Vbeta primers and 13 Jbeta primers. Profiled with immunoSEQ multiplex PCR; TCRdb holds only in-frame clones, not every one. The sample has over 150,000 clones; roughly four fifths are singletons. The rearrangement joins TRBV13 to TRBJ1-1; 7 positions agree with TRBD1. Sequencing was done on a sample of PBMCs. The receptor comes from a middle-aged man in good health and CMV-seropositive. The CDR3 nucleotides read TGTGCCAGCAGCGCTACAGTGGACAGGAGAGCTTTCTTT. Translated: CASSATVDRRAFF.